This TCR beta chain stems from a study of blood T cell repertoires in COVID-19. In the authors' methods: From reference gene primer amplification, estimates of nucleated cell counts were derived. Profiled with immunoSEQ multiplex PCR; TCRdb holds only in-frame clones, not every one. V and J calls and clone size come straight from that table; D and trimming were deduced from the DNA. The table has about 75,000 clones, 80% to 90% seen once; the top ten hold around 40%. The CDR3 runs to 13 residues. V lost 8 bases and J lost 0, with 9 bases in between. Sequencing was carried out using peripheral blood. The V and J genes are TRBV12-3 or TRBV12-4 and TRBJ2-3; D is possibly TRBD2 (5 bases). The source of this sequence is a human donor in a cohort sampled during active COVID-19. For the CDR3, the DNA is TGTGCCAGCGGGAGTCGGAGCACAGATACGCAGTATTTT. Its translation: CASGSRSTDTQYF.